This TCR beta chain is drawn from a study of cytomegalovirus exposure and HLA in healthy donors. The V segment lost 0 bases and the J segment 4 bases; nucleotides outside the gene matches: 3. This CDR3 is built from 15 residues. CDR1 MNHEY and CDR2 SMNVEV come from the germline V gene (reference sequence). With 60 Vbeta and 13 Jbeta primers, the PCR was carried out. Profiling relied on immunoSEQ multiplex PCR, and the TCRdb table lists in-frame clones only, not all of them. The sample consists of 84,000 or so clones, 70% to 80% of them appearing once. Sequences were obtained from PBMCs. The receptor was derived from a man aged 30 to 39 in good health and CMV-seronegative. J is TRBJ1-5 and V is TRBV27, with TRBD1 identical over 7 bases. The CDR3 DNA reads as TGTGCCAGCAGTTTATCAACGACAGGGAATCAGCCCCAGCATTTT. It is translated as CASSLSTTGNQPQHF.